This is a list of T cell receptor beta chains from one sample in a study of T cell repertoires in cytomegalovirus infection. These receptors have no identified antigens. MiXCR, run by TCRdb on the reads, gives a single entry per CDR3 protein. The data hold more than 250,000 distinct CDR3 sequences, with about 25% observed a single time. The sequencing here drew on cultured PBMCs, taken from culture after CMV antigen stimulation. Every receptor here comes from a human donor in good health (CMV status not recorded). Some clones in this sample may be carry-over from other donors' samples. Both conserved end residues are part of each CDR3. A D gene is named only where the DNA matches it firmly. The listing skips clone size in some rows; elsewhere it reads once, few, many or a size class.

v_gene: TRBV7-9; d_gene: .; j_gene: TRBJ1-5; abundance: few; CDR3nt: TGTGCCAGCAGCTTAGCTAGGGAGGGGGGACGGAATCAGCCCCAGCATTTT; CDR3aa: CASSLAREGGRNQPQHF
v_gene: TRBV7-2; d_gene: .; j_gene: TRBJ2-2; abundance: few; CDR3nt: TGTGCCAGCAGCTTAGACCCACCTCGAGGGCACCGAGGCGGGGAGCTGTTTTTT; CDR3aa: CASSLDPPRGHRGGELFF
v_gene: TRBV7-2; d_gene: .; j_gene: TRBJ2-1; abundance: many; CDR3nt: TGTGCCAGCAGCTTTCTCGAGCGATCGCCCTACAATGAGCAGTTCTTC; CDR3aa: CASSFLERSPYNEQFF
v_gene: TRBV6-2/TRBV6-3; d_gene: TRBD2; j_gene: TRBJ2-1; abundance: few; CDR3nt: TGTGCCAGCGAATCCCGGACTAGCGGGAGGGGGGAGCAGTTCTTC; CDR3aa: CASESRTSGRGEQFF
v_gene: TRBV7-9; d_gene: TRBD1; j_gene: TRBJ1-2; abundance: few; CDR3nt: TGTGCCAGCAGCTCTTCCGGGACAGGGTTAGCTAACTATGGCTACACCTTC; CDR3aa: CASSSSGTGLANYGYTF
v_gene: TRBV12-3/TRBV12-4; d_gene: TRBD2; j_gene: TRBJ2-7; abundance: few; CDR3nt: TGTGCCAGCAGAGCTAGCGGGAGCGACGAGCAGTACTTC; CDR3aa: CASRASGSDEQYF
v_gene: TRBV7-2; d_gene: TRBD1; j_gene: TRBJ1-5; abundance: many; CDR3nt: TGTGCCAGCAGCTTCGACAGGGGGCTTTATAGCAATCAGCCCCAGCATTTT; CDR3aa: CASSFDRGLYSNQPQHF
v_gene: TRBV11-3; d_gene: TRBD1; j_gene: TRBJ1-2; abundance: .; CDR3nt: TGTGCCAGCAGCGGCCAGGGACAGGGCTGGGGCTACACCTTC; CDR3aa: CASSGQGQGWGYTF
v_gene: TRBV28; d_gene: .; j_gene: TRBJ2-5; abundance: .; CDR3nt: TGTGCCAGCGGGTGGAGGCAGGGACCACGGGAGACCCAGTACTTC; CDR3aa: CASGWRQGPRETQYF
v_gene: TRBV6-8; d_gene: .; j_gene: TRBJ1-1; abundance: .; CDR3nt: TGTGCCAGCAGTTACTCGCCGGCCGGGGGGAACACTGAAGCTTTCTTT; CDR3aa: CASSYSPAGGNTEAFF
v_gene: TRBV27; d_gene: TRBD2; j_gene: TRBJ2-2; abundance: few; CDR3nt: TGTGCCAGCAGTTTTGGACTAGCTAGGCACACCGGGGAGCTGTTTTTT; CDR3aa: CASSFGLARHTGELFF
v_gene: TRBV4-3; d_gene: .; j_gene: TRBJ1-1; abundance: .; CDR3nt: TGCGCCAGCAGCCAAGAGGTGCTCATGAACACTGAAGCTTTCTTT; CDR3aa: CASSQEVLMNTEAFF
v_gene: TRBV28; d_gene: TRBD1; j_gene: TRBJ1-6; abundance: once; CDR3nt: TGTGCCAGCAGTCCACAGGGGAGGGTTCGGACCCTCCACTTT; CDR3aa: CASSPQGRVRTLHF
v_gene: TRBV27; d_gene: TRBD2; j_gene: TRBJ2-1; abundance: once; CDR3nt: TGTGCCAGCAGTTGGACTAGCCGCGACAATGAGCAGTTCTTC; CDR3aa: CASSWTSRDNEQFF
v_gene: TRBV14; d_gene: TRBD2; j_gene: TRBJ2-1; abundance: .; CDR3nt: TGTGCCAGCAGCCAGACGGGACTAGGGAACAATGAGCAGTTCTTC; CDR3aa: CASSQTGLGNNEQFF
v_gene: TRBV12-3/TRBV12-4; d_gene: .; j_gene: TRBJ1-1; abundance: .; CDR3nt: TGTGCCAGCAGTTTCGATTTCATGCGAGCTTTCTTT; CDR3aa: CASSFDFMRAFF
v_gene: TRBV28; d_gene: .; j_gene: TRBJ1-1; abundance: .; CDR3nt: TGTGCCAGCAGCCCGCGAGGGAGTCAAGCTTTCTTT; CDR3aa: CASSPRGSQAFF
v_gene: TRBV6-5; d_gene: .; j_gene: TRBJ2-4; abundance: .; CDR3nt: TGTGCCAGCAGTTACTCTCGGCTCACCAAAAACATTCAGTACTTC; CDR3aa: CASSYSRLTKNIQYF
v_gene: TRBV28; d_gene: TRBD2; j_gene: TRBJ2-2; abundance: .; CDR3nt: TGTGCCAGCAGTAACCCCCGGGGTAGCGGGAGTGGGGGAACCGGGGAGCTGTTTTTT; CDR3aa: CASSNPRGSGSGGTGELFF
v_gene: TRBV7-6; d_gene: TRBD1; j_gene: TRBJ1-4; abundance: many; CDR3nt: TGTGCCAGCAGGCCCGGGACAGCTAATGAAAAACTGTTTTTT; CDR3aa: CASRPGTANEKLFF
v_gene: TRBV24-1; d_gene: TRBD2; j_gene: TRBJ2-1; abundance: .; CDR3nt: TGTGCCACCAGCCACAGACTAGCGGGAGCTTACAATGAGCAGTTCTTC; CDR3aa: CATSHRLAGAYNEQFF
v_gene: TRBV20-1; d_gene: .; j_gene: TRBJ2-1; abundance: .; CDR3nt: TGCAGTGCTAGAGATTTTCCGGGTCGCAATGAGCAGTTCTTC; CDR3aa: CSARDFPGRNEQFF
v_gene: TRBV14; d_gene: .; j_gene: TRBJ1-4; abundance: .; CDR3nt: TGTGCCAGCAGCCAAGATATATTTACAAGACTGTTTTTT; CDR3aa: CASSQDIFTRLFF
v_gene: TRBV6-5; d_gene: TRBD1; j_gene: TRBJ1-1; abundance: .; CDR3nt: TGTGCCAGCAGTTACTCGTTGGCAGGGGGTACGGCTGAAGCTTTCTTT; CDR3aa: CASSYSLAGGTAEAFF
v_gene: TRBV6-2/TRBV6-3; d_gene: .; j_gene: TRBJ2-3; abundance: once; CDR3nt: TGTGCCAGCAGTTACTCAACCGGATCTAGCACAGATACGCAGTATTTT; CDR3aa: CASSYSTGSSTDTQYF
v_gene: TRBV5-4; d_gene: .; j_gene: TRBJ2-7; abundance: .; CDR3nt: TGTGCCAGCAGCCGCGGGACCAACGAGCAGTACTTC; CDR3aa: CASSRGTNEQYF
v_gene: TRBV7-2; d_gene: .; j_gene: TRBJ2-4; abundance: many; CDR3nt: TGTGCCAGCAGCTTATTCCCCGGGGGCGGCGGAAACATTCAGTACTTC; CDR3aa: CASSLFPGGGGNIQYF
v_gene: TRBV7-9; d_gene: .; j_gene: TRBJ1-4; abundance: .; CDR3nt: TGTGCCAGCAGCTCGCTTGATGGGGGCTCAAATGAAAAACTGTTTTTT; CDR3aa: CASSSLDGGSNEKLFF
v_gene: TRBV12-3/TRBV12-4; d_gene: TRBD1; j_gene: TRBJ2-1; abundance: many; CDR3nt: TGTGCCAGCGGAAGGGGGCCTAGCTCCTACAATGAGCAGTTCTTC; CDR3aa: CASGRGPSSYNEQFF
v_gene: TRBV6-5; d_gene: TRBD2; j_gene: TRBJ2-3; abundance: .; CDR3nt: TGTGCCAGCAGTTACTCGATTGAACCTAGCGGGAGCCAAGATACGCAGTATTTT; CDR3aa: CASSYSIEPSGSQDTQYF
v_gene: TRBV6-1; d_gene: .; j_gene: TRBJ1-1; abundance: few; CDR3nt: TGTGCCAGCAGCCCAACAGGGTTGTACACTGAAGCTTTCTTT; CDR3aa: CASSPTGLYTEAFF